Listed below are T cell receptor beta chains from one sample, sequenced in a study of Ad26.COV2.S vaccination and SARS-CoV-2 variants. TCRdb keeps only in-frame clones here, not all; method: immunoSEQ multiplex PCR. The table records roughly 420,000 clones, 89% of them present only once. Source: peripheral blood, taken in a trial of Ad26.COV2.S vaccine versus placebo. These receptors originate from a person aged 18-60 years who received the Ad26.COV2.S COVID-19 vaccine or a placebo. Each CDR3 is given with its conserved first and last residue. The D gene is left open where the match is weak. Only some rows state a clone size, as once, few, many or a class for expanded clones.

j_gene: TRBJ1-2; v_gene: TRBV7-8; abundance: few; len: 14; d_gene: .; CDR3aa: CASSLLERDYGYTF; CDR3nt: TGTGCCAGCAGCTTACTAGAGAGGGACTATGGCTACACCTTC
j_gene: TRBJ2-3; v_gene: TRBV5-1; abundance: .; len: 14; d_gene: .; CDR3aa: CASSSNGGTDTQYF; CDR3nt: TGCGCCAGCAGCTCGAACGGGGGCACAGATACGCAGTATTTT
j_gene: TRBJ1-4; v_gene: TRBV5-1; abundance: .; len: 15; d_gene: .; CDR3aa: CASSLGAGVGEKLFF; CDR3nt: TGCGCCAGCAGCTTGGGCGCGGGGGTAGGTGAAAAACTGTTTTTT
j_gene: TRBJ2-2; v_gene: TRBV6-4; abundance: .; len: 12; d_gene: .; CDR3aa: CARRKPRGELFF; CDR3nt: TGTGCCAGACGTAAGCCCAGGGGGGAGCTGTTTTTT
j_gene: TRBJ2-1; v_gene: TRBV7-2; abundance: .; len: 13; d_gene: .; CDR3aa: CASSSFHLRGQFF; CDR3nt: TGTGCCAGCAGCTCTTTTCATTTAAGGGGGCAGTTCTTC
j_gene: TRBJ1-6; v_gene: TRBV7-2; abundance: .; len: 12; d_gene: .; CDR3aa: CASSLGGSPLHF; CDR3nt: TGTGCCAGCAGCTTAGGGGGCTCACCCCTCCACTTT
j_gene: TRBJ1-4; v_gene: TRBV24-1; abundance: .; len: 13; d_gene: .; CDR3aa: CATSEQRNEKLFF; CDR3nt: TGTGCCACCAGTGAACAGAGGAATGAAAAACTGTTTTTT
j_gene: TRBJ2-5; v_gene: TRBV5-6; abundance: .; len: 15; d_gene: .; CDR3aa: CASSLVATLQETQYF; CDR3nt: TGTGCCAGCAGCTTGGTCGCGACACTCCAAGAGACCCAGTACTTC
j_gene: TRBJ2-1; v_gene: TRBV5-1; abundance: .; len: 13; d_gene: .; CDR3aa: CASTEPFGNEQFF; CDR3nt: TGCGCCAGCACCGAGCCGTTCGGCAATGAGCAGTTCTTC
j_gene: TRBJ2-7; v_gene: TRBV9; abundance: .; len: 14; d_gene: .; CDR3aa: CASSVAGNRNEQYF; CDR3nt: TGTGCCAGCAGCGTAGCAGGGAATAGGAACGAGCAGTACTTC
j_gene: TRBJ2-2; v_gene: TRBV5-1; abundance: .; len: 15; d_gene: .; CDR3aa: CASSLGHTRTGELFF; CDR3nt: TGCGCCAGCAGCTTGGGACATACTAGGACCGGGGAGCTGTTTTTT
j_gene: TRBJ1-2; v_gene: TRBV12-3/TRBV12-4; abundance: .; len: 13; d_gene: .; CDR3aa: CASTGFRNYGYTF; CDR3nt: TGTGCCAGCACCGGATTCCGAAACTATGGCTACACCTTC
j_gene: TRBJ2-3; v_gene: TRBV6-4; abundance: .; len: 15; d_gene: TRBD2; CDR3aa: CASSETSGGSDTQYF; CDR3nt: TGTGCCAGCAGTGAGACCTCCGGGGGGTCCGATACGCAGTATTTT
j_gene: TRBJ1-2; v_gene: TRBV6-5; abundance: .; len: 14; d_gene: TRBD1; CDR3aa: CASSYSEGADGYTF; CDR3nt: TGTGCCAGCAGTTACTCGGAGGGGGCGGATGGCTACACCTTC
j_gene: TRBJ1-2; v_gene: TRBV7-2; abundance: .; len: 13; d_gene: .; CDR3aa: CASSPPGNYGYTF; CDR3nt: TGTGCCAGCAGCCCACCGGGTAACTATGGCTACACCTTC
j_gene: TRBJ1-1; v_gene: TRBV21-1; abundance: .; len: 16; d_gene: .; CDR3aa: CASSPPGLGIYTEAFF; CDR3nt: TGTGCCAGCAGCCCTCCAGGGCTGGGGATTTACACTGAAGCTTTCTTT
j_gene: TRBJ2-1; v_gene: TRBV5-1; abundance: .; len: 15; d_gene: .; CDR3aa: CASSLESSRVNEQFF; CDR3nt: TGCGCCAGCAGCTTGGAAAGCTCACGGGTCAATGAGCAGTTCTTC
j_gene: TRBJ2-5; v_gene: TRBV25-1; abundance: once; len: 14; d_gene: .; CDR3aa: CASSEMGGWETQYF; CDR3nt: TGTGCCAGCAGTGAAATGGGAGGTTGGGAGACCCAGTACTTC
j_gene: TRBJ1-1; v_gene: TRBV15; abundance: .; len: 14; d_gene: .; CDR3aa: CATSRGTRGTEAFF; CDR3nt: TGTGCCACCAGCAGAGGAACTCGGGGTACTGAAGCTTTCTTT
j_gene: TRBJ1-2; v_gene: TRBV3-1/TRBV3-2; abundance: .; len: 15; d_gene: TRBD1; CDR3aa: CASSQLDRGNYGYTF; CDR3nt: TGTGCCAGCAGCCAACTGGACAGGGGGAACTATGGCTACACCTTC
j_gene: TRBJ1-2; v_gene: TRBV4-3; abundance: .; len: 13; d_gene: .; CDR3aa: CASSASAGYGYTF; CDR3nt: TGCGCCAGCAGCGCCTCTGCAGGGTATGGCTACACCTTC
j_gene: TRBJ2-4; v_gene: TRBV5-4; abundance: .; len: 11; d_gene: .; CDR3aa: CASSSSGVQYF; CDR3nt: TGTGCCAGCAGCTCCTCAGGGGTTCAGTACTTC
j_gene: TRBJ2-7; v_gene: TRBV5-6; abundance: .; len: 15; d_gene: .; CDR3aa: CASSLRGGTSYEQYF; CDR3nt: TGTGCCAGCAGCTTACGAGGAGGAACCTCCTACGAGCAGTACTTC
j_gene: TRBJ2-5; v_gene: TRBV5-5; abundance: .; len: 12; d_gene: .; CDR3aa: CASSFGQETQYF; CDR3nt: TGTGCCAGCAGCTTTGGGCAAGAGACCCAGTACTTC
j_gene: TRBJ2-1; v_gene: TRBV19; abundance: .; len: 14; d_gene: .; CDR3aa: CASSWRGPLNEQFF; CDR3nt: TGTGCCAGTAGTTGGCGGGGCCCCCTCAATGAGCAGTTCTTC
j_gene: TRBJ2-7; v_gene: TRBV9; abundance: .; len: 16; d_gene: .; CDR3aa: CASSVEGRSGIYEQYF; CDR3nt: TGTGCCAGCAGCGTAGAGGGGAGATCAGGGATCTACGAGCAGTACTTC
j_gene: TRBJ1-2; v_gene: TRBV29-1; abundance: .; len: 12; d_gene: .; CDR3aa: CSVGGGPYGYTF; CDR3nt: TGCAGCGTTGGTGGGGGTCCCTATGGCTACACCTTC
j_gene: TRBJ2-3; v_gene: TRBV18; abundance: .; len: 16; d_gene: .; CDR3aa: CASSQSEGWGTDTQYF; CDR3nt: TGTGCCAGCTCACAATCGGAGGGATGGGGCACAGATACGCAGTATTTT
j_gene: TRBJ1-2; v_gene: TRBV7-2; abundance: .; len: 14; d_gene: TRBD1; CDR3aa: CASSSPTGHLGYTF; CDR3nt: TGTGCCAGCAGCTCCCCGACAGGGCACCTTGGCTACACCTTC
j_gene: TRBJ1-4; v_gene: TRBV3-1/TRBV3-2; abundance: .; len: 14; d_gene: .; CDR3aa: CASSQGVGGEKLFF; CDR3nt: TGTGCCAGCAGCCAAGGGGTCGGTGGGGAAAAACTGTTTTTT